Listed below are T cell receptor beta chains from one sample, sequenced in a study of STAT3 mutations in large granular lymphocyte leukemia. Assay: immunoSEQ multiplex PCR; the TCRdb copy retains only in-frame clones and omits some. The repertoire holds about 42,000 clones, with roughly 77% as singletons. The sequencing input was PBMCs. The receptors were gathered from a human donor with T large granular lymphocyte leukemia. Some clones in this sample may be carry-over from other donors' samples. Both conserved end residues are part of each CDR3. Fields, in order: J gene, V gene, D gene, clone size, CDR3 protein, CDR3 DNA. D genes are given only for firm matches. Rows may omit the clone size; those that give it use once, few, many or a size class.

J: TRBJ1-4; V: TRBV10-3; D: .; size: .; CDR3: CAISETTGVEEKLFF; DNA: TGTGCCATCAGTGAGACTACAGGTGTCGAAGAAAAACTGTTTTTT
J: TRBJ2-7; V: TRBV28; D: .; size: .; CDR3: CASSPLTGTLSYEQYF; DNA: TGTGCCAGCAGTCCATTGACAGGGACTCTCTCCTACGAGCAGTACTTC
J: TRBJ2-2; V: TRBV7-7; D: .; size: .; CDR3: CASSPRLDTGELFF; DNA: TGTGCTAGCAGCCCGAGACTAGACACCGGGGAGCTGTTTTTT
J: TRBJ1-3; V: TRBV28; D: .; size: once; CDR3: CASSLVRSGNTIYF; DNA: TGTGCCAGCAGTTTAGTCAGATCTGGAAACACCATATATTTT
J: TRBJ2-3; V: TRBV5-4; D: TRBD1; size: .; CDR3: CASSQTGGEDTQYF; DNA: TGTGCCAGCAGCCAGACAGGGGGCGAAGATACGCAGTATTTT
J: TRBJ2-2; V: TRBV29-1; D: TRBD2; size: .; CDR3: CSVGIAGLGTGELFF; DNA: TGCAGCGTTGGGATAGCGGGGCTGGGAACCGGGGAGCTGTTTTTT
J: TRBJ2-1; V: TRBV5-6; D: .; size: .; CDR3: CASSSGQYNEQFF; DNA: TGTGCCAGCAGCTCCGGACAATACAATGAGCAGTTCTTC
J: TRBJ2-3; V: TRBV5-8; D: TRBD1; size: .; CDR3: CASSSTRTGPFTSTDTQYF; DNA: TGTGCCAGCAGCTCCACTCGGACAGGGCCTTTCACTAGCACAGATACGCAGTATTTT
J: TRBJ1-5; V: TRBV6-1; D: .; size: few; CDR3: CASSTRLNQPQHF; DNA: TGTGCCAGCAGCACCAGACTCAATCAGCCCCAGCATTTT
J: TRBJ2-2; V: TRBV7-8; D: TRBD2; size: .; CDR3: CASSLASGGTGELFF; DNA: TGTGCCAGCAGCTTGGCAAGCGGGGGGACCGGGGAGCTGTTTTTT
J: TRBJ2-2; V: TRBV15; D: .; size: .; CDR3: CATSRGGLAGELFF; DNA: TGTGCCACCAGCAGAGGGGGACTCGCCGGGGAGCTGTTTTTT
J: TRBJ1-3; V: TRBV7-2; D: .; size: .; CDR3: CASSLNGGGSGNTIYF; DNA: TGTGCCAGCAGCTTAAACGGTGGGGGTTCCGGAAACACCATATATTTT
J: TRBJ1-1; V: TRBV19; D: .; size: .; CDR3: CASRSEVMNTEAFF; DNA: TGTGCCAGTAGGTCGGAAGTCATGAACACTGAAGCTTTCTTT
J: TRBJ1-1; V: TRBV28; D: .; size: .; CDR3: CASTLQMNTEAFF; DNA: TGTGCCAGCACCTTACAGATGAACACTGAAGCTTTCTTT
J: TRBJ2-7; V: TRBV28; D: .; size: .; CDR3: CASSSPLLGGPSSYEQYF; DNA: TGTGCCAGCAGTTCCCCCCTGCTTGGAGGCCCTAGCTCCTACGAGCAGTACTTC
J: TRBJ1-5; V: TRBV7-9; D: TRBD1; size: .; CDR3: CASSFQGDSNQPQHF; DNA: TGTGCCAGCAGCTTTCAGGGGGATAGCAATCAGCCCCAGCATTTT
J: TRBJ1-6; V: TRBV5-6; D: .; size: .; CDR3: CASSRLTGSSSYNSPLHF; DNA: TGTGCCAGCAGCCGACTTACAGGGAGCAGCTCCTATAATTCACCCCTCCACTTT
J: TRBJ1-1; V: TRBV2; D: .; size: .; CDR3: CASTRDGDTEAFF; DNA: TGTGCCAGCACCAGGGACGGGGACACTGAAGCTTTCTTT
J: TRBJ2-2; V: TRBV19; D: .; size: .; CDR3: CASSISPRANGELFF; DNA: TGTGCCAGTAGTATTTCCCCCAGGGCTAACGGGGAGCTGTTTTTT
J: TRBJ2-6; V: TRBV5-4; D: .; size: .; CDR3: CASSLGTNSGANVLTF; DNA: TGTGCCAGCAGCTTGGGGACCAACTCTGGGGCCAACGTCCTGACTTTC
J: TRBJ2-5; V: TRBV7-2; D: .; size: .; CDR3: CASSLVERKETQYF; DNA: TGTGCCAGCAGCTTAGTGGAGAGAAAAGAGACCCAGTACTTC
J: TRBJ2-6; V: TRBV28; D: .; size: .; CDR3: CASNRRDYSGANVLTF; DNA: TGTGCCAGCAATCGCAGGGATTACTCTGGGGCCAACGTCCTGACTTTC
J: TRBJ2-1; V: TRBV10-3; D: TRBD1; size: .; CDR3: CAISRQGSYNEQFF; DNA: TGTGCCATCAGCAGACAGGGATCCTACAATGAGCAGTTCTTC
J: TRBJ2-5; V: TRBV6-5; D: TRBD2; size: once; CDR3: CASSYRLAGVETQYF; DNA: TGTGCCAGCAGTTACCGACTAGCGGGGGTGGAGACCCAGTACTTC
J: TRBJ2-3; V: TRBV9; D: .; size: .; CDR3: CASSKRMADTQYF; DNA: TGTGCCAGCAGCAAACGAATGGCAGATACGCAGTATTTT
J: TRBJ1-2; V: TRBV2; D: .; size: .; CDR3: CASTLIGGYGYTF; DNA: TGTGCCAGCACCCTGATCGGGGGCTATGGCTACACCTTC
J: TRBJ1-5; V: TRBV4-3; D: .; size: .; CDR3: CASSQVLQADSNQPQHF; DNA: TGCGCCAGCAGCCAAGTTTTGCAGGCCGATAGCAATCAGCCCCAGCATTTT
J: TRBJ2-3; V: TRBV19; D: TRBD2; size: .; CDR3: CASSVLAGSSTDTQYF; DNA: TGTGCCAGTAGCGTTCTAGCGGGGTCTAGCACAGATACGCAGTATTTT
J: TRBJ1-6; V: TRBV6-5; D: TRBD1; size: few; CDR3: CASHTGQYNSPLHF; DNA: TGTGCCAGCCATACGGGACAGTATAATTCACCCCTCCACTTT
J: TRBJ2-1; V: TRBV11-3; D: TRBD2; size: .; CDR3: CASSRAGGSYNEQFF; DNA: TGTGCCAGCAGCCGAGCGGGGGGCTCTTACAATGAGCAGTTCTTC
J: TRBJ2-2; V: TRBV18; D: .; size: .; CDR3: CASSPKRTGLQHQELFF; DNA: TGTGCCAGCTCACCGAAAAGGACGGGCCTGCAGCACCAGGAGCTGTTTTTT
J: TRBJ2-5; V: TRBV19; D: .; size: few; CDR3: CASGRGAGGETQYF; DNA: TGTGCCAGTGGGAGAGGGGCCGGGGGAGAGACCCAGTACTTC
J: TRBJ1-5; V: TRBV6-6; D: .; size: few; CDR3: CASSYSGSNQPQHF; DNA: TGTGCCAGCAGTTATTCGGGGAGCAATCAGCCCCAGCATTTT
J: TRBJ2-4; V: TRBV9; D: TRBD1; size: .; CDR3: CASSATGTGKNIQYF; DNA: TGTGCCAGCAGCGCTACCGGGACAGGCAAAAACATTCAGTACTTC
J: TRBJ2-1; V: TRBV6-6; D: .; size: .; CDR3: CASSLGNEQFF; DNA: TGTGCCAGCAGTTTAGGGAATGAGCAGTTCTTC
J: TRBJ2-1; V: TRBV10-1; D: TRBD1; size: .; CDR3: CASSESRTGSSYNEQFF; DNA: TGCGCCAGCAGTGAGTCCCGGACAGGGAGTTCCTACAATGAGCAGTTCTTC
J: TRBJ1-6; V: TRBV6-1; D: .; size: .; CDR3: CASSERPDSPLHF; DNA: TGTGCCAGCAGTGAACGACCTGATTCACCCCTCCACTTT
J: TRBJ2-3; V: TRBV4-3; D: .; size: .; CDR3: CASSQEETFPPQYF; DNA: TGCGCCAGCAGCCAAGAAGAAACATTCCCTCCGCAGTATTTT
J: TRBJ2-7; V: TRBV5-1; D: .; size: .; CDR3: CASSLGQSSYEQYF; DNA: TGCGCCAGCAGCTTGGGACAGTCCTCCTACGAGCAGTACTTC
J: TRBJ2-4; V: TRBV2; D: .; size: .; CDR3: CASSDLRILAKNIQYF; DNA: TGTGCCAGCAGTGACCTCAGGATCCTAGCCAAAAACATTCAGTACTTC
J: TRBJ1-6; V: TRBV28; D: TRBD1; size: .; CDR3: CASHGTGNSPLHF; DNA: TGTGCCAGCCACGGGACAGGGAATTCACCCCTCCACTTT
J: TRBJ1-1; V: TRBV18; D: .; size: few; CDR3: CASSPNQGTLISGTEAFF; DNA: TGTGCCAGCTCACCAAACCAGGGAACACTCATATCGGGCACTGAAGCTTTCTTT
J: TRBJ1-1; V: TRBV13; D: .; size: .; CDR3: CASSFSVGRAFF; DNA: TGTGCCAGCAGCTTTTCGGTGGGACGCGCTTTCTTT
J: TRBJ1-4; V: TRBV29-1; D: TRBD1; size: .; CDR3: CSASQDRENEKLFF; DNA: TGCAGCGCCTCCCAGGACAGGGAGAATGAAAAACTGTTTTTT
J: TRBJ1-6; V: TRBV6-5; D: .; size: .; CDR3: CASNRQAFSPLHF; DNA: TGTGCCAGCAATCGACAGGCCTTTTCACCCCTCCACTTT
J: TRBJ2-3; V: TRBV13; D: TRBD2; size: .; CDR3: CASSLGGLGGTDTQYF; DNA: TGTGCCAGCAGCTTAGGGGGACTAGGGGGCACAGATACGCAGTATTTT
J: TRBJ1-1; V: TRBV15; D: TRBD1; size: .; CDR3: CATSRGTGHTEAFF; DNA: TGTGCCACCAGCAGAGGGACAGGGCACACTGAAGCTTTCTTT
J: TRBJ1-2; V: TRBV28; D: .; size: .; CDR3: CASSLMGMGDGYTF; DNA: TGTGCCAGCAGTTTAATGGGGATGGGCGATGGCTACACCTTC
J: TRBJ1-1; V: TRBV19; D: .; size: .; CDR3: CASSIVSRVGRGTEAFF; DNA: TGTGCCAGTAGTATTGTTTCCAGGGTCGGGCGTGGGACTGAAGCTTTCTTT
J: TRBJ1-4; V: TRBV27; D: TRBD1; size: once; CDR3: CASSLRQGPNEKLFF; DNA: TGTGCCAGCAGTCTTCGACAGGGCCCTAATGAAAAACTGTTTTTT
J: TRBJ2-5; V: TRBV2; D: TRBD2; size: few; CDR3: CASSGLAGGRETQYF; DNA: TGTGCCAGCAGTGGCCTAGCGGGGGGTCGAGAGACCCAGTACTTC
J: TRBJ1-6; V: TRBV9; D: .; size: .; CDR3: CASSPEAGWNSPLHF; DNA: TGTGCCAGCAGCCCCGAAGCAGGGTGGAATTCACCCCTCCACTTT